A single T cell receptor beta chain is shown here with its context. Its antigen is currently not known. There are no base qualities to consult, and no much larger clone falls within one base. Cut back by 0 bases and 4 bases, the V and J ends lie 12 bases apart. CDR1 and CDR2 are read off the germline V gene as MNHEY and SVGAGI. The CDR3 starts with the cysteine, ends with the phenylalanine, and has 15 residues. The entry retains the CDR3 DNA only, 45 bases that are in frame from base 1. The data originate from a study of T cell changes during pregnancy in multiple sclerosis (dated by TCRdb to between 2018 and 2021). Looking at the study overall: The study examined how the T cell repertoire changed over the course of pregnancy in women with multiple sclerosis.

The library was prepared using the immunoSEQ multiplex PCR assay. TCRdb stores this immuneACCESS table with in-frame sequences only. Part of the clones is absent; in the studies checked, under half of the shortfall reflects unresolved V genes, and no reason is known for the rest. Across this sample there are about 86,000 clones, with approximately 90% seen only once. The ten largest clonotypes hold around 2% of the sample. Material: peripheral blood, obtained in the first trimester of pregnancy. Recombination joined TRBV6-5 with TRBJ1-2; the D gene is possibly TRBD1, with 6 bases matching. The origin of this receptor is a female donor in good health, enrolled as a control in a pregnancy study. Here is the DNA: TGTGCCAGCAGTTACTCGCTACAGGGTGGCTATGGCTACACCTTC. It codes for CASSYSLQGGYGYTF.